Sequencing of this T cell receptor (beta chain) was carried out in a study of cytomegalovirus exposure and HLA in healthy donors. Study-wide findings and caveats: Most TCR beta V segments were productive about 87% or about 30% of the time in an earlier analysis.

Comments on this clone: The antigen is undetermined.

In the PCR, 60 Vbeta and 13 Jbeta primers were used. Only in-frame clones appear in the TCRdb table, and some are missing; sequencing was by immunoSEQ multiplex PCR. Found here are 130,000 or so clones, about 74% of them singletons; the top ten hold 3.4%. In germline, CDR1 is MNHEY, CDR2 SVGAGI. V was clipped by 2 bases and J by 7 bases; unmatched bases: 12. The CDR3 contains 16 residues. The sequenced sample consisted of PBMCs. This chain links TRBV6-5 with TRBJ1-2; 8 nucleotides align to TRBD1. The TCR was taken from a man younger than 45 in good health and CMV-seronegative. Here the CDR3 DNA reads TGTGCCAGCAGTTACGGACAGGGACCCCTCACAGGTGGCTACACCTTC. Translating gives CASSYGQGPLTGGYTF.